These 2 T cell receptor beta chains came from one sample sequenced in a study of CD8+CD57+ T cells in acquired aplastic anemia. Investigators profiled TCR beta VDJ and CDR3 from genomic DNA template. TCRdb recomputed calls from the reads with MiXCR, one row per CDR3 protein. The sample contains 68,000 or so distinct CDR3 sequences, 45% to 60% of which appear only once. The material sequenced was sorted CD4+, CD8+, or CD8+CD57+ T cells (not recorded which) from PBMCs. The receptors were gathered from a human donor in good health, serving as a control.

This clonotype was recorded many times. CDR3 DNA: TGTGCCAGCAGTGACAGCACCGGGGAGCTGTTTTTT. Translating gives CASSDSTGELFF. V and J are TRBV6-4 and TRBJ2-2; D is unclear. V was cut by 2 bases and J by 4 bases, with 2 bases left in between. The CDR3 sequence is 12 residues long. Per the germline V gene, CDR1 is MRHNA and CDR2 is SNTAGT.

Points on this clonotype: Since a much larger clone is just one base distant, this may be a read error. The rearrangement joins TRBV6-1 to TRBJ2-4; no definite D call. Germline-derived CDR1 and CDR2 are MNHNS and SASEGT. The V end was cut by 2 bases, the J end by 9 bases, with 17 bases between. CDR3 size: 15 residues. The CDR3 here is CASSELAELRSIQYF. CDR3 sequence (DNA): TGTGCCAGCAGTGAATTGGCGGAGCTTCGTAGCATTCAGTACTTC.